This TCR beta chain was recovered during a study of cytomegalovirus exposure and HLA in healthy donors. Whole-study findings and limits: A later analysis found most CMV-associated TCR beta chains apparently HLA-restricted. In a later analysis, at a false discovery rate of 0.05, fewer than 20,000 TCR beta sequences were associated with HLA alleles. Later analysis associated a missense DCLRE1C variant with TCR beta V- and J-gene trimming.

About this clone: Its matching antigen is unknown.

The study ran its PCR with 60 Vbeta and 13 Jbeta primers. Libraries were prepared by immunoSEQ multiplex PCR; TCRdb keeps only in-frame clonotypes and omits some of them. The table has over 150,000 clones, less than 90% seen once. This sequence originates from a boy between 2 and 10 years old in good health and CMV-seronegative. Sequencing used PBMCs.

The CDR3 bases are TGTGCCAGCCGGAGGAACACTGAAGCTTTCTTT. The encoded protein is CASRRNTEAFF. This chain connects TRBV6-5 to TRBJ1-1; D is unclear. Per germline, CDR1 MNHEY and CDR2 SVGAGI. The CDR3 covers 11 residues. V dropped 8 bases and J dropped 1 base, with 5 bases sitting between them.